The sequence of this T cell receptor (beta chain) was determined in a study of T cells expressing NK-cell markers. At the level of the study: Sorted CD3+CD56+NKG2C+, CD3+CD56+NKG2C- and CD3+CD56-NKG2C+ T cells provided the TCR beta repertoires. The study, taken as a whole, reports: Dominance of the CD3+CD56-NKG2C+ fraction by these clonotypes also held in several donors. As a fraction of CD8+ T cells, dominant NKG2C+ clonotypes reached roughly 1.0-7.5% in six or seven donors.

Comments on this clonotype: Its target is unknown.

TCRdb re-called the 5' RACE reads, yielding one record per CDR3 amino acid sequence without DNA. This sample's table reports 130,000 to 150,000 distinct CDR3 sequences. The CDR3 extends over 14 amino acids. Germline CDR1 and CDR2: LGHNA and YSLEER. This clonotype originated in a young man in good health. The gene calls are TRBV4-3 and TRBJ2-2; the TRBD2 assignment by TCRdb is unverifiable without DNA. The sequencing sample was made of blood T cells: a sorted CD56 or NKG2C T cell subset, CD4+ or CD8+ T cells, or bulk PBMC T cells (not recorded which). CDR3 protein: CASSQVGAIGELFF.